Only a few counts were recorded for the clone carrying this T cell receptor (beta chain). This entry is derived from a study of blood T cell repertoires in COVID-19. Study details: Specimens from acute and convalescent COVID-19 originated in the United States, Italy and Spain. Sources were T cells, B-cell-depleted T cells, or PBMCs; the material itself was cDNA or gDNA.

Original processing notes: Nucleated cell counts were estimated from reference gene primer amplification. TCRdb keeps only in-frame clones here, not all; method: immunoSEQ multiplex PCR. The DNA was the basis for D and trimming; V, J and clone size are from that table. The sample has about 120,000 clones, around 76% seen once. Trimming left V 0 bases short and J 1 base short, with 16 bases between. Germline CDR1 MDHEN, CDR2 SYDVKM. CDR3 size: 18 residues. The clonotype comes from a man between 65 and 85 years old with acute or convalescent COVID-19. The V and J genes are TRBV28 and TRBJ1-5; D uncertain. The material sequenced was peripheral blood. The CDR3 is CASSLWRLKSTSNQPQHF. DNA of the CDR3: TGTGCCAGCAGTTTATGGCGGCTAAAGAGTACGAGCAATCAGCCCCAGCATTTT. Variable domain in full (rest from reference TRBV28 and TRBJ1-5): DVKVTQSSRYLVKRTGEKVFLECVQDMDHENMFWYRQDPGLGLRLIYFSYDVKMKEKGDIPEGYSVSREKKERFSLILESASTNQTSMYLCASSLWRLKSTSNQPQHFGDGTRLSIL.